One and the same sample provided the 19 T cell receptor beta chains below, sequenced in a study of breast tumors, draining lymph nodes, adjacent tissues. Breast cancer patients provided tissue from their axillary draining lymph nodes. Each CDR3 protein is one row after TCRdb ran MiXCR on the multiplex PCR reads. The data contain 150,000 to 200,000 distinct CDR3 sequences, 25% to 40% of them singletons. The sample taken for sequencing was axillary lymph node tissue. Receptor source: a female donor with breast cancer. Some clones in this sample may be carry-over from other donors' samples.

This clonotype occurred many times. This chain connects TRBV5-1 to TRBJ2-5; 12 bases match TRBD2. The V and J ends lost 2 bases and 2 bases, in that order; junction bases with no gene match: 4. The CDR3 is 16 residues long. The V gene's germline CDR1 is SGHRS and CDR2 YFSETQ. The CDR3 spells CASSFRLAGEQETQYF. The CDR3 DNA is TGCGCCAGCAGCTTTCGACTAGCGGGGGAACAAGAGACCCAGTACTTC.

There are many counts of this clonotype. The rearrangement uses TRBV7-9 and TRBJ1-2, with D tentatively TRBD1 (5 bases). V shed 5 bases and J shed 8 bases, with 21 bases lying between them. The CDR3 covers 15 residues. Germline lookup yields CDR1 SEHNR and CDR2 FQNEAQ (reference sequence). CDR3 amino acids: CASSPAYGAGAGYTF. The DNA of the CDR3 is TGTGCCAGCAGCCCCGCTTACGGGGCCGGGGCGGGCTACACCTTC.

This clonotype was counted ten times or more. The rearrangement links TRBV7-8 to TRBJ1-2; tentatively, D is TRBD1 (5 bases). The germline V gene has CDR1 SGHVS and CDR2 FQNEAQ. The CDR3 length is 15 residues. V was clipped by 1 base and J by 6 bases, with 15 bases between them. The CDR3 DNA reads as TGTGCCAGCAGCTTAGACGTCGGGGGGTTCGATGGCTACACCTTC. Protein sequence: CASSLDVGGFDGYTF.

There are many counts of this clonotype. This chain uses TRBV7-2 with TRBJ1-2; the D is unclear. V was clipped by 1 base and J by 4 bases, with 13 bases between them. The CDR3 loop spans 15 amino acids. CDR1 SGHTA and CDR2 FQGNSA come from the germline V gene. The CDR3 DNA is TGTGCCAGCAGCTTAGAGAATGGTCCCCCCTATGGCTACACCTTC. It yields the protein CASSLENGPPYGYTF.

As concerns this clonotype: Without the conserved terminal phenylalanine or tryptophan, this CDR3 likely stems from a read error. V usage is TRBV20-1 and J usage is TRBJ2-7, with TRBD1 as a possible D gene (6 bases). The CDR3 consists of 16 residues. Per germline, CDR1 DFQATT and CDR2 SNEGSKA (reference sequence). The DNA of the CDR3 is TGCGGTGCTAGAGATTTTATGACAGGCCTTCCCTACGAGCAGTACTCC. It translates to CGARDFMTGLPYEQYS.

V gene TRBV20-1 combines with J gene TRBJ1-2, with D hard to call. The CDR3 has 13 residues. Germline V gene lookup returns CDR1 DFQATT and CDR2 SNEGSKA (reference sequence). Trimming stripped 4 bases from V and 8 bases from J, with 17 bases between. CDR3 sequence (DNA): TGCAGTGCTATACCCCCGACGGACGGGGGCTACACCTTC. Translating it yields CSAIPPTDGGYTF.

This chain links TRBV7-9 with TRBJ1-6; no clear D. Between the trimmed V and J ends, which lost 3 bases and 9 bases, there was a span of 6 bases. The CDR3 has 12 amino acids. CDR1 and CDR2 (germline): SEHNR, FQNEAQ (reference sequence). In nucleotides, the CDR3 is TGTGCCAGCAGCTTTGGGAGTTCACCCCTCCACTTT. It is translated as CASSFGSSPLHF. Full variable domain (remainder filled in from reference TRBV7-9 and TRBJ1-6): DTGVSQNPRHKITKRGQNVTFRCDPISEHNRLYWYRQTLGQGPEFLTYFQNEAQLEKSRLLSDRFSAERPKGSFSTLEIQRTEQGDSAMYLCASSFGSSPLHFGNGTRLTVT.

This clonotype was detected ten times or more. V usage is TRBV7-2 and J usage is TRBJ1-2; D unclear. This CDR3 spans 14 amino acids. Looked up from germline, CDR1 is SGHTA and CDR2 is FQGNSA. Trimming removed 5 bases from V and 8 bases from J, with 18 bases in between. This chain's CDR3 is CASSPSAGGRGYTF. The CDR3 nucleotides are TGTGCCAGCAGCCCCAGCGCGGGTGGACGCGGCTACACCTTC.

This clonotype was recorded many times. The genes are TRBV11-2 and TRBJ2-1; 11 bases line up with TRBD2. Per the germline V gene, CDR1 is SGHAT and CDR2 is FQNNGV. Trimming took 4 bases from V and 4 from J; bases not matched to a gene: 3. CDR3 length: 15 residues. CDR3 residues: CASSYTSGGYNEQFF. The CDR3 nucleotides read TGTGCCAGCAGCTACACTAGCGGGGGATACAATGAGCAGTTCTTC.

This clonotype was found many times. CDR3 region: CAWSVGTTSTDTQYF. CDR3 coding DNA: TGTGCCTGGAGTGTAGGCACCACTAGCACAGATACGCAGTATTTT. The chain has TRBV30 and TRBJ2-3; no firm D call. V gave up 0 bases and J gave up 0 bases, with 10 bases separating them. CDR1 is GTSNPN, CDR2 SVGIG, per germline (reference sequence). CDR3 size: 15 residues.

This clonotype occurred many times. This sequence joins TRBV5-1 and TRBJ1-2, with D tentatively TRBD1 (6 bases). V was cut by 2 bases and J by 6 bases, with 11 bases left in between. This CDR3 has 13 amino acids. Per the germline V gene, CDR1 is SGHRS and CDR2 is YFSETQ. The CDR3 coding sequence is TGCGCCAGCAGCTTACAGGGACCTGATGGCTACACCTTC. Translation gives CASSLQGPDGYTF.

The sample holds one count of this clonotype. One junction end disagrees with the germline gene, perhaps due to a read error. The chain links TRBV5-4 to TRBJ2-3, with 10 bases identical to TRBD2. The CDR3 consists of 18 residues. Germline CDR1 reads SGHNT; CDR2 reads YYREEE (reference sequence). The CDR3 nucleotides read TGTGCCAGCAGCTTCAAGGGTAGCGGGGGGACTGGCACAGATACGCGGTATTTT. Translated: CASSFKGSGGTGTDTRYF.

This clonotype was recorded many times. This sequence joins TRBV10-3 and TRBJ2-5, with 8 positions matching TRBD2. Germline V gene data show CDR1 as ENHRY and CDR2 as SYGVKD. V was pared by 10 bases and J by 2 bases, with 12 bases of the junction left unmatched. There are 15 residues in the CDR3. The CDR3 nucleotides are TGTGCCACCACGGGGGGGGCAGCCTCGCAAGAGACCCAGTACTTC. Its protein product is CATTGGAASQETQYF.

Concerning this clonotype: A junction boundary mismatches the germline segment, possibly from a read error. The gene calls are TRBV10-3 and TRBJ1-3; D is undetermined. The CDR3 is 14 residues long. Germline-derived CDR1 and CDR2 are ENHRY and SYGVKD. This chain's CDR3 is CAISEVSDPVAICF. In nucleotides, the CDR3 is TGTGCCATCAGTGAAGTTTCGGACCCGGTTGCCATATGTTTT.

This clonotype appeared many times. This rearrangement joins TRBV19 to TRBJ2-2; 10 nucleotides agree with TRBD2. This CDR3 is 16 amino acids long. The germline gives CDR1 LNHDA, CDR2 SQIVND (reference sequence). V gave up 3 bases and J gave up 5 bases; unmatched junction bases: 6. This CDR3 reads CASSIGLAGVTGELFF. The CDR3 bases are TGTGCCAGTAGTATCGGTCTAGCGGGAGTGACCGGGGAGCTGTTTTTT.

This clonotype has ten or more counts. The chain uses TRBV29-1 and TRBJ2-3; D uncertain. Germline-derived CDR1 and CDR2 are SQVTM and ANQGSEA. Between the trimmed V and J ends, which lost 4 bases and 0 bases, there was a span of 5 bases. The CDR3 is made up of 12 amino acids. The DNA of the CDR3 is TGCAGCGTTGCGCCTAGCACAGATACGCAGTATTTT. Its translation: CSVAPSTDTQYF.

With respect to this clonotype: The DNA is omitted, as the CDR3 cannot be located on it reliably, and the CDR3 follows TCRdb's listing. This rearrangement joins TRBV25-1 to TRBJ2-5; the table's D gene call, TRBD2, was not cross checked with the DNA. The CDR3 spans 21 amino acids, including both terminal residues. CDR1 is MGHDK, CDR2 SYGVNS, per germline. The chain's CDR3 is CASSFYICSASVRGYQETQYF.

This clonotype has ten or more counts. This sequence joins TRBV19 and TRBJ2-5; 12 nucleotides agree with TRBD1. Germline CDR1 reads LNHDA; CDR2 reads SQIVND (reference sequence). The CDR3 totals 18 residues. Trimming cost V 4 bases and J 0 bases; bases outside gene matches: 9. The CDR3 is CASSNRDRGPIDQETQYF. The CDR3 bases are TGTGCCAGTAGTAACCGGGACAGGGGGCCTATTGACCAAGAGACCCAGTACTTC.

This chain joins TRBV15 and TRBJ2-6; D may match TRBD1 or TRBD2 (5 bases each). The CDR3 covers 15 residues. CDR1 and CDR2 (germline): LNHNV, YYDKDF (reference sequence). V was pared by 3 bases and J by 2 bases, with 8 bases between. The CDR3 region has the DNA TGTGCCACCAGCAGGGGGGAAGCTGGGGCCAACGTCCTGACTTTC. Amino acid sequence: CATSRGEAGANVLTF. Complete variable domain (other parts from reference TRBV15 and TRBJ2-6): DAMVIQNPRYQVTQFGKPVTLSCSQTLNHNVMYWYQQKSSQAPKLLFHYYDKDFNNEADTPDNFQSRRPNTSFCFLDIRSPGLGDTAMYLCATSRGEAGANVLTFGAGSRLTVL.